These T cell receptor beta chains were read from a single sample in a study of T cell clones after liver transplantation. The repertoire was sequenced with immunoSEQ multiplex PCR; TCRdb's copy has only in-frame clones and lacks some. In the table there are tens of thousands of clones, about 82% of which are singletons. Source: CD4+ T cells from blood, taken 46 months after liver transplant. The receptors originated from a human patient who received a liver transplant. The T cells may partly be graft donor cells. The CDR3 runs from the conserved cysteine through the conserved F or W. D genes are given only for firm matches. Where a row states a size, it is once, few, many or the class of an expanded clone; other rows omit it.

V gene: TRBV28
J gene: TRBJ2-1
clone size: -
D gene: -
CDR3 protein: CASSSNYEQFF
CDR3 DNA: TGTGCCAGCAGTTCAAACTATGAGCAGTTCTTC

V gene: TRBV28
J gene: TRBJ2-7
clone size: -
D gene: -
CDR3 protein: CASSAGGGPYEQYF
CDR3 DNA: TGTGCCAGCAGCGCCGGAGGGGGCCCCTACGAGCAGTACTTC

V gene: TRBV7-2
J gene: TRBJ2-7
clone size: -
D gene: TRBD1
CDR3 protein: CASSFRDRRYEQYF
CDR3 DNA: TGTGCCAGCAGCTTCCGGGACAGGCGCTACGAGCAGTACTTC

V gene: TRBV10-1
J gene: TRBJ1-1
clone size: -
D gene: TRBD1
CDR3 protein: CASMGTGNTEAFF
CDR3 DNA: TGCGCCAGCATGGGGACAGGGAACACTGAAGCTTTCTTT

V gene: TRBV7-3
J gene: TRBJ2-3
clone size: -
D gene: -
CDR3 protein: CASSLGADTQYF
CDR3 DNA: TGTGCCAGCAGCCTAGGGGCAGATACGCAGTATTTT

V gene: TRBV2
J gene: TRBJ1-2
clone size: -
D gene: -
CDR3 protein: CASRAQTLHGYTF
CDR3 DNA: TGTGCCAGCAGGGCCCAGACGCTCCATGGCTACACCTTC

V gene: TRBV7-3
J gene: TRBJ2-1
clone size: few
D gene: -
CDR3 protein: CASSPREGARNEQFF
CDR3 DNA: TGTGCCAGCAGCCCTCGGGAGGGGGCGCGAAATGAGCAGTTCTTC

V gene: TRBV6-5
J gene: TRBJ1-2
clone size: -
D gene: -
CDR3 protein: CASSYVGLGGYTF
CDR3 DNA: TGTGCCAGCAGTTACGTTGGATTAGGAGGCTACACCTTC

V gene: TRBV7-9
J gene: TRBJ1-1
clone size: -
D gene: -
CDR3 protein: CASSRPGNTEAFF
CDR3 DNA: TGTGCCAGCAGCCGGCCCGGGAACACTGAAGCTTTCTTT

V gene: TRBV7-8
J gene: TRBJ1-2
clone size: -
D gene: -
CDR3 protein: CASSLGGSAGYTF
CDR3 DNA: TGTGCCAGCAGCTTAGGAGGGTCCGCTGGCTACACCTTC

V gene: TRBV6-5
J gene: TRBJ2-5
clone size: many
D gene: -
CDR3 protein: CASSRQETQYF
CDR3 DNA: TGTGCCAGCAGTCGACAAGAGACCCAGTACTTC

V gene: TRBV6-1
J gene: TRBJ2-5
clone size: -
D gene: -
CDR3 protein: CASSVGVRETQYF
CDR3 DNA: TGTGCCAGCAGTGTCGGGGTCCGAGAGACCCAGTACTTC

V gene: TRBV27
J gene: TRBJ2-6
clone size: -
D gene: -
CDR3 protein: CASSFRDSGANVLTF
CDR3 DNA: TGTGCCAGCAGTTTCCGGGACTCTGGGGCCAACGTCCTGACTTTC

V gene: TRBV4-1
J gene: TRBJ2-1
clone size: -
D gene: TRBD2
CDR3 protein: CASSQQSRGRRNEQFF
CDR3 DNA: TGCGCCAGCAGCCAACAGAGCCGCGGGAGGAGGAATGAGCAGTTCTTC

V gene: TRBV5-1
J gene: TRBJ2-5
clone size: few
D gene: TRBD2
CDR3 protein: CASSLGGGGETQYF
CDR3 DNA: TGCGCCAGCAGCTTGGGCGGGGGAGGTGAGACCCAGTACTTC

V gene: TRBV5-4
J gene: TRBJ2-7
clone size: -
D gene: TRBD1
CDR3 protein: CASSSQKTGGWKTYEQYF
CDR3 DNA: TGTGCCAGCAGCTCCCAGAAGACAGGGGGTTGGAAGACCTACGAGCAGTACTTC

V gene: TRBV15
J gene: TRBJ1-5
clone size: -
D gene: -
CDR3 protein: CATSPQKAGNQPQHF
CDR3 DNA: TGTGCCACCAGCCCCCAGAAGGCAGGCAATCAGCCCCAGCATTTT

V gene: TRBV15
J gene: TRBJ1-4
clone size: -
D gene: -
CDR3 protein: CATSRSYRDIDNEKLFF
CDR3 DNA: TGTGCCACCAGCAGATCGTACCGGGACATAGATAATGAAAAACTGTTTTTT

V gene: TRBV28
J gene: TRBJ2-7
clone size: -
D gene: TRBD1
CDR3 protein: CASSFSNRGYEQYF
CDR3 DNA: TGTGCCAGCAGTTTTAGCAACAGGGGCTACGAGCAGTACTTC

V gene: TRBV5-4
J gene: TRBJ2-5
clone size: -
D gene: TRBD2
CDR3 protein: CASSLGLAGQETQYF
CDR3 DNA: TGTGCCAGCAGCCTCGGGTTAGCGGGGCAAGAGACCCAGTACTTC

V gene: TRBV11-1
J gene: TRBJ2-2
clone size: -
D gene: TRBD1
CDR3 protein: CASSFRTGGTGELFF
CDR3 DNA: TGTGCCAGCAGCTTCAGGACAGGGGGAACCGGGGAGCTGTTTTTT

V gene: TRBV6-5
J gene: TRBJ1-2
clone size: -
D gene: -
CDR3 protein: CASSYVAGQYGDYTF
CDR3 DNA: TGTGCCAGCAGTTACGTGGCAGGACAATATGGGGACTACACCTTC

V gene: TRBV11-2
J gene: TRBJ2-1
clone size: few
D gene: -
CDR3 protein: CASSPRPPYNEQFF
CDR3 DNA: TGTGCCAGCAGCCCCCGGCCCCCCTACAATGAGCAGTTCTTC

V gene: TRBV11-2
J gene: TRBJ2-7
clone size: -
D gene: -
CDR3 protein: CASSSPGGDRSYEQYF
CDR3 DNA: TGTGCCAGCAGCTCCCCGGGGGGGGACAGATCCTACGAGCAGTACTTC

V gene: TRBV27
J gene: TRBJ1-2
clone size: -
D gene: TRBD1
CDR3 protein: CASSRVGTGGTEDGYTF
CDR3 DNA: TGTGCCAGCAGTAGGGTAGGGACAGGGGGCACAGAGGATGGCTACACCTTC

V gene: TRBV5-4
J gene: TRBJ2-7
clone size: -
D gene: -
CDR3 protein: CASSSSMSNEQYF
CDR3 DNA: TGTGCCAGCAGTTCGTCGATGAGCAACGAGCAGTACTTC